The 12 T cell receptor beta chains below were found in one sample sequenced in a study of somatic mutations in cytotoxic T cells in rheumatoid arthritis. The protocol was immunoSEQ multiplex PCR, while the TCRdb copy is restricted to in-frame clones and leaves out a portion. The sample contains roughly 32,000 clones, 75% to 85% of which appear only once. The sequencing input was CD8+ T cells sorted from blood. These receptors were collected from an adult with rheumatoid arthritis.

CDR3 bases: TGCGCCAGCAGCCAAGACGCCGGACAGGGGATCTACGAGCAGTACTTC. Amino acid sequence: CASSQDAGQGIYEQYF. The rearrangement uses TRBV4-1 and TRBJ2-7, with TRBD1 matching over 9 bases. With 0 bases clipped from V and 3 bases from J, the junction kept 6 bases outside the gene matches. The length of the CDR3 is 16 residues. Looked up from germline, CDR1 is MGHRA and CDR2 is YSYEKL.

The genes are TRBV5-1 and TRBJ1-1; D is uncertain. The CDR3 extends over 11 amino acids. The V end lost 4 bases, the J end lost 2 bases, and 3 bases lay between the germline ends. The germline CDR1 and CDR2 sequences are SGHRS and YFSETQ. The CDR3, as DNA: TGCGCCAGCAGCAGTAACACTGAAGCTTTCTTT. Amino acids: CASSSNTEAFF.

The chain is built from TRBV4-1 and TRBJ1-5; a possible D gene is TRBD1 (5 bases). Deletions cut 8 bases from V and 3 bases from J, with 11 bases between. CDR3 length: 13 amino acids. CDR1 and CDR2 (germline): MGHRA, YSYEKL. CDR3 sequence: CASSRAVNQPQHF. CDR3 sequence (DNA): TGCGCCAGCTCCAGGGCAGTCAATCAGCCCCAGCATTTT.

The chain recombines TRBV15 with TRBJ2-6, with 7 positions matching TRBD2. Germline-derived CDR1 and CDR2 are LNHNV and YYDKDF (reference sequence). The V and J ends lost 4 bases and 0 bases, in that order; junction bases with no gene match: 6. The CDR3 length is 17 residues. CDR3 coding DNA: TGTGCCACCAGCATGGGGAGGGGCCTCTCTGGGGCCAACGTCCTGACTTTC. It specifies CATSMGRGLSGANVLTF. Using reference TRBV15 and TRBJ2-6 for the parts outside the CDR3, the full variable domain is DAMVIQNPRYQVTQFGKPVTLSCSQTLNHNVMYWYQQKSSQAPKLLFHYYDKDFNNEADTPDNFQSRRPNTSFCFLDIRSPGLGDTAMYLCATSMGRGLSGANVLTFGAGSRLTVL.

About this clone: The same CDR3 is also encoded by other DNA sequences in this sample. The chain employs TRBV13 and TRBJ2-5, with D hard to call. Germline V CDR1 and CDR2: PRHDT, FYEKMQ (reference sequence). The CDR3 consists of 11 residues. The ends were cut back, 1 base at V and 3 bases at J, with 0 bases in the middle. The CDR3 is CASSLEETQYF. As DNA, the CDR3 is TGTGCCAGCAGCTTAGAAGAGACCCAGTACTTC.

This clone is categorized as medium-sized (0.01 to 0.1%). This chain links TRBV4-3 with TRBJ1-2, with D possibly TRBD1 on 6 matching bases. Germline values: CDR1 LGHNA, CDR2 YSLEER. Between the trimmed V and J ends, which lost 0 bases and 2 bases, there was a span of 22 bases. The CDR3 loop spans 19 amino acids. The CDR3 spells CASSQDSTGSGTLNYGYTF. The CDR3, as DNA: TGCGCCAGCAGCCAAGATTCGACCGGATCCGGGACACTAAACTATGGCTACACCTTC.

The chain links TRBV7-8 to TRBJ1-1; D remains unclear. This CDR3 is built from 17 residues. Germline V gene sequence: CDR1 SGHVS, CDR2 FQNEAQ. V was cut by 3 bases and J by 1 base, with 18 bases left in between. CDR3 sequence (DNA): TGTGCCAGCAGCTTCCCCGCCTCTTGGCAGCGGAACACTGAAGCTTTCTTT. Translation: CASSFPASWQRNTEAFF.

V gene TRBV30 combines with J gene TRBJ2-5, with D tentatively TRBD2 (7 bases). Germline V gene data show CDR1 as GTSNPN and CDR2 as SVGIG (reference sequence). V lost 1 base to trimming and J lost 4 bases, with 16 bases between them. The CDR3 extends over 15 amino acids. The DNA of the CDR3 is TGTGCCTGGAGTGGCCGGGAGGACAGAATAGAGACCCAGTACTTC. Residues: CAWSGREDRIETQYF.

This clone was observed a handful of times. V usage is TRBV29-1 and J usage is TRBJ1-5, with D perhaps TRBD1 (5 bases). V was cut by 5 bases and J by 8 bases, with 16 bases left in between. The V gene's germline CDR1 is SQVTM and CDR2 ANQGSEA. CDR3 length equals 13 residues. The CDR3 is CSVTAGEWEPQHF. In DNA, the CDR3 is TGCAGCGTTACTGCGGGGGAGTGGGAGCCCCAGCATTTT. The whole variable domain, filled in from reference TRBV29-1 and TRBJ1-5, reads SAVISQKPSRDICQRGTSLTIQCQVDSQVTMMFWYRQQPGQSLTLIATANQGSEATYESGFVIDKFPISRPNLTFSTLTVSNMSPEDSSIYLCSVTAGEWEPQHFGDGTRLSIL.

The rearrangement links TRBV25-1 to TRBJ1-1; 10 bases agree with TRBD1. CDR3 size: 16 residues. CDR1 MGHDK and CDR2 SYGVNS come from the germline V gene. With 4 bases clipped from V and 5 bases from J, the junction kept 10 bases outside the gene matches. The DNA of the CDR3 is TGTGCCAGCAGTGGTTTTCGGACAGGGGGAAATACTGAAGCTTTCTTT. Protein sequence: CASSGFRTGGNTEAFF. The full variable domain, with the rest looked up from reference TRBV25-1 and TRBJ1-1, is EADIYQTPRYLVIGTGKKITLECSQTMGHDKMYWYQQDPGMELHLIHYSYGVNSTEKGDLSSESTVSRIRTEHFPLTLESARPSHTSQYLCASSGFRTGGNTEAFFGQGTRLTVV.

The chain uses TRBV27 and TRBJ1-5; 10 positions agree with TRBD1. Trimming at V came to 6 bases and at J to 6 bases, leaving 11 bases not matched to a gene. The length of the CDR3 is 16 residues. From germline, CDR1 is MNHEY and CDR2 SMNVEV (reference sequence). CDR3 DNA: TGTGCCAGCAGCCGGACATACCGGGACAGGGGTCAGCCCCAGCATTTT. It encodes CASSRTYRDRGQPQHF.

CDR3 nucleotide sequence: TGTGCCAGCAGCTTAGGAGGGGAAAAACTGTTTTTT. Protein sequence: CASSLGGEKLFF. The gene calls are TRBV11-2 and TRBJ1-4; no definite D call. The germline V gene has CDR1 SGHAT and CDR2 FQNNGV. Trimming cost V 1 base and J 8 bases, with 5 bases left between them. This CDR3 region has 12 residues.